A selection of T cell receptor beta chains follows, all from one sample in a study of CD8+ T cells in alopecia areata. Assay: immunoSEQ multiplex PCR; the TCRdb copy retains only in-frame clones and omits some. Of 140,000 to 150,000 clones listed, 45% to 65% were seen once; the top ten hold about a sixth. The material was CD8+ T cells sorted from blood, obtained at week 4, from a patient treated with tofacitinib. The receptors here all came from a human donor with alopecia areata. CDR3s include the opening cysteine and the closing phenylalanine or tryptophan. Each record gives: clone size, D gene, V gene, J gene, CDR3 DNA, CDR3 protein. The D gene is left open where the match is weak. Clone size appears in some rows only: once, few, many, or a class for an expanded clone.

once	TRBD1	TRBV7-6	TRBJ1-2	TGTGCCAGCAGCCCACGGGACAGCTACTATGGCTACACCTTC	CASSPRDSYYGYTF
-	-	TRBV19	TRBJ1-5	TGTGCCAGTAGTATAGACAGGGTAGGCAATCAGCCCCAGCATTTT	CASSIDRVGNQPQHF
-	TRBD1	TRBV7-2	TRBJ2-7	TGTGCCAGCAGCTTCCCAGGACAGGGGACCCCTGGCGAGCAGTACTTC	CASSFPGQGTPGEQYF
-	-	TRBV19	TRBJ1-2	TGTGCCAGTAGACGGCTAATTCGGAACTATGGCTACACCTTC	CASRRLIRNYGYTF
-	-	TRBV27	TRBJ2-3	TGTGCCAGCAGTTTGGGGCAGGGAACAGGGATCGGCACAGATACGCAGTATTTT	CASSLGQGTGIGTDTQYF
-	TRBD1	TRBV23-1	TRBJ2-7	TGCGCCAGCAGTCCAGGGACAGGGGGCTCCTACGAGCAGTACTTC	CASSPGTGGSYEQYF
once	TRBD2	TRBV13	TRBJ2-1	TGTGCCAGCAGCCCGGTCGGAGCGGGGGGCTACAATGAGCAGTTCTTC	CASSPVGAGGYNEQFF
many	-	TRBV27	TRBJ1-1	TGTGCCAGCAGTTCTGATGCCAGCTACACTGAAGCTTTCTTT	CASSSDASYTEAFF
-	-	TRBV7-6	TRBJ2-2	TGTGCCAGCAGTGGGCGGGGTCCCCCCGGGGAGCTGTTTTTT	CASSGRGPPGELFF
few	-	TRBV30	TRBJ2-7	TGTGCCTGGAGTGAGACTAGTGGGTACTACGAGCAGTACTTC	CAWSETSGYYEQYF
once	-	TRBV2	TRBJ2-7	TGTGCCAACGAGGTGCCCGACAGACCCTACGAGCAGTACTTC	CANEVPDRPYEQYF
-	TRBD1	TRBV30	TRBJ1-1	TGTGCCTGGGGTGCGACGGGACAGGGATACACTGAAGCTTTCTTT	CAWGATGQGYTEAFF
-	-	TRBV27	TRBJ2-7	TGTGCCAGCAGTGTAGGGACGGTCTACGAGCAGTACTTC	CASSVGTVYEQYF
few	-	TRBV13	TRBJ2-2	TGTGCCAGCAGCTACAGGGTAGGCGGGGAGCTGTTTTTT	CASSYRVGGELFF
-	-	TRBV4-1	TRBJ1-1	TGCGCCAGCAGCCCCCGAGGAGGGTCGAACACTGAAGCTTTCTTT	CASSPRGGSNTEAFF
-	-	TRBV4-1	TRBJ2-7	TGCGCCAGCAGCCAATCCTTGGGGGGCGTTGGCTACGAGCAGTACTTC	CASSQSLGGVGYEQYF
-	TRBD1	TRBV27	TRBJ2-1	TGTGCCAGCAGTTTAAGACAGGGCCCCTACAATGAGCAGTTCTTC	CASSLRQGPYNEQFF
-	TRBD1	TRBV29-1	TRBJ2-3	TGCAGCGGACAGGGGGGACCCACAGATACGCAGTATTTT	CSGQGGPTDTQYF
few	-	TRBV4-3	TRBJ2-3	TGCGCCAGCAGCCAAGATCTGCCGACAGGCTACACAGATACGCAGTATTTT	CASSQDLPTGYTDTQYF
-	-	TRBV27	TRBJ2-7	TGTGCCAGCAGTTTTTTTGGGTACGAGCAGTACTTC	CASSFFGYEQYF
-	-	TRBV15	TRBJ2-7	TGTGCCACCAGCGCCGGGGGCGGTGACTACGAGCAGTACTTC	CATSAGGGDYEQYF
-	-	TRBV4-3	TRBJ2-5	TGCGCCAGCAGCCAAGATCTTCGGCTAGTCCAAGAGACCCAGTACTTC	CASSQDLRLVQETQYF
-	TRBD1	TRBV10-3	TRBJ1-4	TGTGCCATCAGGCCAACAGGGGCCGATAATGAAAAACTGTTTTTT	CAIRPTGADNEKLFF
-	-	TRBV2	TRBJ2-7	TGTGCCAGCAGTGCAAGGGGCTCCTACGAGCAGTACTTC	CASSARGSYEQYF
-	TRBD1	TRBV11-1	TRBJ2-7	TGTGCCAGCAGCTTAGTGGGACAGGCCGCCTACGAGCAGTACTTC	CASSLVGQAAYEQYF
-	TRBD1	TRBV11-2	TRBJ1-6	TGTGCCAGCAGCTCCCCCGAGACAGGGATCAATAATTCACCCCTCCACTTT	CASSSPETGINNSPLHF
-	-	TRBV13	TRBJ2-5	TGTGCCAGCAGACTACGGATGGAAGAGACCCAGTACTTC	CASRLRMEETQYF
-	-	TRBV2	TRBJ2-7	TGTGCCAGCAGTGAGGGGCCGGGATGGGAGCAGTACTTC	CASSEGPGWEQYF
-	TRBD1	TRBV7-9	TRBJ1-1	TGTGCCAGCAGCTTACCACCGACCGAAGACAGGGGGCTGTCCACTGAAGCTTTCTTT	CASSLPPTEDRGLSTEAFF
-	-	TRBV2	TRBJ1-5	TGTGCCAGCAGTGAAGGGGATCAGCCCCAGCATTTT	CASSEGDQPQHF
-	TRBD1	TRBV14	TRBJ1-1	TGTGCCAGCAGCCAAGCACTCGGACAGGGGACCACTGAAGCTTTCTTT	CASSQALGQGTTEAFF
few	TRBD2	TRBV7-6	TRBJ2-1	TGTGCCAGCAGTTTCACTAGCGGGGGGGTTTCCTACAATGAGCAGTTCTTC	CASSFTSGGVSYNEQFF
few	-	TRBV27	TRBJ2-7	TGTGCCAGCAGTTGGGGGGGCTCGAGCTCCTACGAGCAGTACTTC	CASSWGGSSSYEQYF
few	-	TRBV30	TRBJ1-2	TGTGCCTGGAGTGCCGGGTGCTCAGGAGTTCTCTATGGCTACACCTTC	CAWSAGCSGVLYGYTF
few	TRBD1	TRBV10-3	TRBJ2-2	TGTGCCATCGGGAAACCGGGACAGGAGACCCTAAACACCGGGGAGCTGTTTTTT	CAIGKPGQETLNTGELFF
-	-	TRBV12-5	TRBJ2-4	TGTGCTAGTGGCTCCTCGACGGAGCTAGCCAAAAACATTCAGTACTTC	CASGSSTELAKNIQYF
-	-	TRBV4-1	TRBJ1-2	TGCGCCAGCAGCCTCAGGGGTAACTATGGCTACACCTTC	CASSLRGNYGYTF
-	TRBD1	TRBV27	TRBJ1-5	TGTGCCAGCAGTCGGACAGGGGTTCAGCCCCAGCATTTT	CASSRTGVQPQHF
-	-	TRBV30	TRBJ1-6	TGTGCCTGGAGTGCAAGGTTGGTAGGGAATTCACCCCTCCACTTT	CAWSARLVGNSPLHF
-	-	TRBV27	TRBJ1-5	TGTGCCAGCAGTTTGTTCCGACCTCTTAGCAATCAGCCCCAGCATTTT	CASSLFRPLSNQPQHF
-	-	TRBV15	TRBJ1-1	TGTGCCACCAGCACCTGGGTGGGAGCGAACACTGAAGCTTTCTTT	CATSTWVGANTEAFF
-	-	TRBV7-8	TRBJ2-5	TGTGCCAGCAGCTTAGTTCAAGGAGATAACCAAGAGACCCAGTACTTC	CASSLVQGDNQETQYF
-	-	TRBV4-1	TRBJ2-7	TGCGCCAGCAGCCAAAGGGCGATTACCTACGAGCAGTACTTC	CASSQRAITYEQYF
-	-	TRBV15	TRBJ1-6	TGTGCCACCAAACCTGACGGAAATAATTCACCCCTCCACTTT	CATKPDGNNSPLHF
few	TRBD1	TRBV11-2	TRBJ2-5	TGTGCCAGCAGCTTGACAGGGCCGGTGGGAGAGACCCAGTACTTC	CASSLTGPVGETQYF
-	TRBD1	TRBV29-1	TRBJ2-1	TGCAGCGTTAATACCGGGACAGGGTACCAGAATGAGCAGTTCTTC	CSVNTGTGYQNEQFF
few	-	TRBV4-2	TRBJ2-4	TGTGCCAGCAGCCAAGACCAAGGGGTGTGGGACAAAAACATTCAGTACTTC	CASSQDQGVWDKNIQYF
few	-	TRBV27	TRBJ2-3	TGTGCCAGCAGTTCACGAGGTCCGCAGTATTTT	CASSSRGPQYF
-	TRBD1	TRBV18	TRBJ2-7	TGTGCCAGCTCACTGGGGGACAGTCGCTCCTACGAGCAGTACTTC	CASSLGDSRSYEQYF
few	-	TRBV30	TRBJ1-5	TGTGCCTGGAGTGATCTGGATAGCAATCAGCCCCAGCATTTT	CAWSDLDSNQPQHF
once	-	TRBV30	TRBJ1-5	TGTGCCTGGAGTGCAGTTACCAGAGGCAATCAGCCCCAGCATTTT	CAWSAVTRGNQPQHF
-	TRBD2	TRBV27	TRBJ2-7	TGTGCCAGCAGTTTAACCCCTAGCGGCTCCTACGAGCAGTACTTC	CASSLTPSGSYEQYF
-	TRBD2	TRBV4-2	TRBJ2-1	TGTGCCAGCAGCCTCTCCCTAGCGGGGGGGCGAGAGAGTGAGCAGTTCTTC	CASSLSLAGGRESEQFF
few	-	TRBV4-3	TRBJ1-2	TGCGCCAGCAGCCAAGATGGAACAGTATCCTATGGCTACACCTTC	CASSQDGTVSYGYTF
-	-	TRBV27	TRBJ2-2	TGTGCCAGCAGTTTACGTCCCACGAACACCGGGGAGCTGTTTTTT	CASSLRPTNTGELFF
few	TRBD2	TRBV6-5	TRBJ2-7	TGTGCCAGCAGCTATAGCGGGGAGAGCTCCTACGAGCAGTACTTC	CASSYSGESSYEQYF